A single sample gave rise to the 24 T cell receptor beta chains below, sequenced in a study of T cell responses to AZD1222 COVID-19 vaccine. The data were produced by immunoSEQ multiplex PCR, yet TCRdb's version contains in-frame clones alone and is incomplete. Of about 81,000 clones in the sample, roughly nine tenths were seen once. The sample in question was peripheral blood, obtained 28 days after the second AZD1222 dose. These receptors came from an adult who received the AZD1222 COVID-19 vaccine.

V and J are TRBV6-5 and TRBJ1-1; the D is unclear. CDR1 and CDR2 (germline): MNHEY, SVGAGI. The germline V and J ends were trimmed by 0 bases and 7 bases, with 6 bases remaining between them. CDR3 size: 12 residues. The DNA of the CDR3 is TGTGCCAGCAGTTACTCAGGTGTTGAAGCTTTCTTT. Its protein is CASSYSGVEAFF.

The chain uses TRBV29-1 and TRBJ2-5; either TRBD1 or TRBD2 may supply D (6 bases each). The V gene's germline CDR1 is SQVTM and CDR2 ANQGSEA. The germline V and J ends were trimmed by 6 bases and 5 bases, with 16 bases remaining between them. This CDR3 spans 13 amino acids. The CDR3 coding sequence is TGCAGCGTGAAAGCTAGGGGGGTGGAGACCCAGTACTTC. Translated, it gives CSVKARGVETQYF.

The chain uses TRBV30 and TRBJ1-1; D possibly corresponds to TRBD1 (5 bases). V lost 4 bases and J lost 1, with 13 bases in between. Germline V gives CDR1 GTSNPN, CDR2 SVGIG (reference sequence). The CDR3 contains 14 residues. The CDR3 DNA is TGTGCCTGGAACCAGGGCAAGGCGAACACTGAAGCTTTCTTT. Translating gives CAWNQGKANTEAFF.

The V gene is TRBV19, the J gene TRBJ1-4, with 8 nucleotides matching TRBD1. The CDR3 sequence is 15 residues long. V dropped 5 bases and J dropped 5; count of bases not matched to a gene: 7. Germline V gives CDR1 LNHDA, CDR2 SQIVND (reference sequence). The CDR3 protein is CASSFGQGRNEKLFF. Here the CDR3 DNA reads TGTGCCAGTAGTTTCGGACAGGGTCGGAATGAAAAACTGTTTTTT.

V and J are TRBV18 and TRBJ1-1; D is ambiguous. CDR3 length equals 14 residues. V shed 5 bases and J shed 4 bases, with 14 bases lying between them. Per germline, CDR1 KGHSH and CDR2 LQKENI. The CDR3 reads CASSSNFAFTEAFF. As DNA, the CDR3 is TGTGCCAGCTCATCCAATTTCGCGTTCACTGAAGCTTTCTTT.

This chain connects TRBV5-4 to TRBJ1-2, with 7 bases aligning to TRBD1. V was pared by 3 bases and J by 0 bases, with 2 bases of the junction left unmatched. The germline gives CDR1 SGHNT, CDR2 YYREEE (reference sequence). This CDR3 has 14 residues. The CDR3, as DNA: TGTGCCAGCAGCTATGGGACAGCTAACTATGGCTACACCTTC. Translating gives CASSYGTANYGYTF.

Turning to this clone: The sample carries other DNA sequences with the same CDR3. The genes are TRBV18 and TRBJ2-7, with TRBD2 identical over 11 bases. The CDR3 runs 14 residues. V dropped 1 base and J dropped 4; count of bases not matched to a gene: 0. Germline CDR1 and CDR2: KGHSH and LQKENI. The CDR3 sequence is CASSPLAGGYEQYF. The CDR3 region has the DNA TGTGCCAGCTCACCACTAGCGGGGGGGTACGAGCAGTACTTC.

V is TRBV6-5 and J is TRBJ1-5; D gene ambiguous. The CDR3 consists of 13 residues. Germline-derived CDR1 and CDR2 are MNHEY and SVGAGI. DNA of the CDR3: TGTGCTACCCTGGCAGGCCTCAATCAGCCCCAGCATTTT. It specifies CATLAGLNQPQHF.

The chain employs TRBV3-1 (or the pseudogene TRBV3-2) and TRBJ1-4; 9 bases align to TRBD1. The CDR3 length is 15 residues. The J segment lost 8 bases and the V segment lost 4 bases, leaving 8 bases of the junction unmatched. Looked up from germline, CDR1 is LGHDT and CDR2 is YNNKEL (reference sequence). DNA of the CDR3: TGTGCCAGCAGCCTTCCTGGGACAGGGAAAGAAAAACTGTTTTTT. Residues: CASSLPGTGKEKLFF.

The CDR3 is CASTPDRGYEQYF. The CDR3 region has the DNA TGTGCCAGCACCCCGGACAGGGGATACGAGCAGTACTTC. The V gene is TRBV6-2 or TRBV6-3, the J gene TRBJ2-7, with 9 bases fitting TRBD1. The germline gives CDR1 MNHEY, CDR2 SVGEGT. The junction had 5 bases not matched to a gene; V was cut back by 7 bases and J by 4 bases. The CDR3 contains 13 residues.

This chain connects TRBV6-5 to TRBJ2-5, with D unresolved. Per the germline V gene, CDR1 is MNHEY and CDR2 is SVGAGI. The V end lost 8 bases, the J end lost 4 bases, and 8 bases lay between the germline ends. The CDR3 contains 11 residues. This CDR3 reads CASGTRETQYF. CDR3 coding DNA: TGTGCCAGCGGTACCCGAGAGACCCAGTACTTC.

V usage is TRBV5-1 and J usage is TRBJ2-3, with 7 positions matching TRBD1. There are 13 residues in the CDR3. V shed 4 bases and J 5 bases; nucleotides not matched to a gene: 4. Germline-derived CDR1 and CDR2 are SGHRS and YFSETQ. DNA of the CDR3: TGCGCCAGCAGCGCACAGGGGCAAGATACGCAGTATTTT. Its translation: CASSAQGQDTQYF.

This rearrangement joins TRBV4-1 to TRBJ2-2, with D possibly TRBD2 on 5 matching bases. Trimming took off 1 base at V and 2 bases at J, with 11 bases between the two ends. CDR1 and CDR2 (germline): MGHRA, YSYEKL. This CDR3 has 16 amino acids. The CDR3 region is CASSQVDTSNTGELFF. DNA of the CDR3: TGCGCCAGCAGCCAAGTGGATACTAGTAACACCGGGGAGCTGTTTTTT.

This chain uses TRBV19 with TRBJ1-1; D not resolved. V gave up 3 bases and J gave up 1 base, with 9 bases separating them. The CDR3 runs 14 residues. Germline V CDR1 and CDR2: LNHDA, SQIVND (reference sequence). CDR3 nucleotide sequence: TGTGCCAGTAGTATCCGGGCCGGGAACACTGAAGCTTTCTTT. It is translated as CASSIRAGNTEAFF.

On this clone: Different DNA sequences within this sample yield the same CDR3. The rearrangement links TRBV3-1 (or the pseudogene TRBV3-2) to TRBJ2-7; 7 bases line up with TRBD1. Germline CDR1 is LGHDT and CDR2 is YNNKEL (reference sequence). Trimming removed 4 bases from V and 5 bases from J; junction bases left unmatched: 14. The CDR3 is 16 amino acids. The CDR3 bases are TGTGCCAGCAGCCCCACGAAGCGAGGGGGCTACAACGAGCAGTACTTC. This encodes CASSPTKRGGYNEQYF.

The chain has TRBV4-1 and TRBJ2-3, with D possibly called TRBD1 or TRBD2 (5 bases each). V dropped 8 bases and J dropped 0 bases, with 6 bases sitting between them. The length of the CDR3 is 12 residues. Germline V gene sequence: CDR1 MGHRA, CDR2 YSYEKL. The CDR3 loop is CASGDSTDTQYF. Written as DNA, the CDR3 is TGCGCCAGCGGGGACAGCACAGATACGCAGTATTTT.

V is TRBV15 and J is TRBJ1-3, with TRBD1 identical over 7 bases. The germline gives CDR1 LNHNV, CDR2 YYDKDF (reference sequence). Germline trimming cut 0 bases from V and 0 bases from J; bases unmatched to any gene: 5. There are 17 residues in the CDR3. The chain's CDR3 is CATSRDQGTASGNTIYF. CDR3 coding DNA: TGTGCCACCAGCAGAGATCAGGGGACAGCCTCTGGAAACACCATATATTTT.

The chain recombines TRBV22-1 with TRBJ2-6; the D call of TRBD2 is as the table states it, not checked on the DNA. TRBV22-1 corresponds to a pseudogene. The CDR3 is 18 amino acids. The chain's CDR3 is CPGSAKTDAPGGANVLTF. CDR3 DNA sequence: TGTCCTGGGAGCGCTAAAACGGACGCCCCGGGAGGGGCCAACGTCCTGACTTTC.

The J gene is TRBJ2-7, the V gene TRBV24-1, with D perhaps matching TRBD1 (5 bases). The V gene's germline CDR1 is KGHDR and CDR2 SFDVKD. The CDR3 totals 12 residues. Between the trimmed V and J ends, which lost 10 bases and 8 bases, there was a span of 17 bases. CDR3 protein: CATTSLLGQQYF. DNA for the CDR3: TGTGCCACAACCTCCCTCCTGGGGCAGCAGTACTTC.

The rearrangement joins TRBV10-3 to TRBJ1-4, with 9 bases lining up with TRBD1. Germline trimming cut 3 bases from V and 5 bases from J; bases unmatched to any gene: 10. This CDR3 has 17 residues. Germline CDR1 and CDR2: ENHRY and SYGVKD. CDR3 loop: CAISDGTGSLQNEKLFF. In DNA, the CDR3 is TGTGCCATCAGTGACGGGACAGGGAGCCTACAGAATGAAAAACTGTTTTTT.

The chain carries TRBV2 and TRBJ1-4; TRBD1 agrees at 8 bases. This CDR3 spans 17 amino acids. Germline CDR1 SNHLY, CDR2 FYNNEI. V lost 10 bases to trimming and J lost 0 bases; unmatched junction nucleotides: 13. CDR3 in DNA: TGTGCCACCCGGACAGGGAAAAGTGAAGCAACTAATGAAAAACTGTTTTTT. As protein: CATRTGKSEATNEKLFF. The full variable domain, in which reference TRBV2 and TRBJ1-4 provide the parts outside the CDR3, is EPEVTQTPSHQVTQMGQEVILRCVPISNHLYFYWYRQILGQKVEFLVSFYNNEISEKSEIFDDQFSVERPDGSNFTLKIRSTKLEDSAMYFCATRTGKSEATNEKLFFGSGTQLSVL.

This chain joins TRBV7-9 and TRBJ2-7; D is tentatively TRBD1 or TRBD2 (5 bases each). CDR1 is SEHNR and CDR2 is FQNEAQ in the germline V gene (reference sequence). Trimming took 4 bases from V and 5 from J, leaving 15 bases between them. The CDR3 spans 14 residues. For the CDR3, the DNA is TGTGCCAGCAGCTCCCGAGGGGCAGGCCACGAGCAGTACTTC. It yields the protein CASSSRGAGHEQYF.

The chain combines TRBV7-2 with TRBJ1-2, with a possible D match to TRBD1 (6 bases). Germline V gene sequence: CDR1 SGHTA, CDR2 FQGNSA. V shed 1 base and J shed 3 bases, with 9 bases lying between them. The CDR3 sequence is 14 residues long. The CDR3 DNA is TGTGCCAGCAGCTTAGAACAGGGCCACTATGGCTACACCTTC. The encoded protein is CASSLEQGHYGYTF. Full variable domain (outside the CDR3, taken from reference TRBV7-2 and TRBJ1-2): GAGVSQSPSNKVTEKGKDVELRCDPISGHTALYWYRQSLGQGLEFLIYFQGNSAPDKSGLPSDRFSAERTGGSVSTLTIQRTQQEDSAVYLCASSLEQGHYGYTFGSGTRLTVV.

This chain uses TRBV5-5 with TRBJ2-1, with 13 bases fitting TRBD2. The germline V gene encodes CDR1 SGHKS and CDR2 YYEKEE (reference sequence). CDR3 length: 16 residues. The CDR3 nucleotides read TGTGCTGGCACTAGCGGGGGGGCGGAGCCCTACAATGAGCAGTTCTTC. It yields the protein CAGTSGGAEPYNEQFF.